This TCR beta chain was retrieved from a study of T cell changes during pregnancy in multiple sclerosis. This clone has more than one count but fewer than ten. Losses at the gene ends were 5 bases for V and 4 bases for J; bases not matched to a gene: 8. CDR1 is LNHDA and CDR2 is SQIVND in the germline V gene (reference sequence). The CDR3 is 15 residues long. Produced via immunoSEQ multiplex PCR; TCRdb's table is partial and in-frame only. Here the sample spans fewer than 50,000 clones, 85% to 95% being singletons. The sample consisted of CD8+ T cells from peripheral blood mononuclear cells, taken in the first trimester of pregnancy. This sequence joins TRBV19 and TRBJ2-1; 7 nucleotides agree with TRBD2. This receptor was identified in a female donor with multiple sclerosis, enrolled in a pregnancy study. CDR3 amino acids: CASSLASGGYNEQFF. The DNA of the CDR3 is TGTGCCAGTAGTTTGGCTAGCGGAGGTTACAATGAGCAGTTCTTC. Full variable domain (rest looked up from reference TRBV19 and TRBJ2-1): DGGITQSPKYLFRKEGQNVTLSCEQNLNHDAMYWYRQDPGQGLRLIYYSQIVNDFQKGDIAEGYSVSREKKESFPLTVTSAQKNPTAFYLCASSLASGGYNEQFFGPGTRLTVL.